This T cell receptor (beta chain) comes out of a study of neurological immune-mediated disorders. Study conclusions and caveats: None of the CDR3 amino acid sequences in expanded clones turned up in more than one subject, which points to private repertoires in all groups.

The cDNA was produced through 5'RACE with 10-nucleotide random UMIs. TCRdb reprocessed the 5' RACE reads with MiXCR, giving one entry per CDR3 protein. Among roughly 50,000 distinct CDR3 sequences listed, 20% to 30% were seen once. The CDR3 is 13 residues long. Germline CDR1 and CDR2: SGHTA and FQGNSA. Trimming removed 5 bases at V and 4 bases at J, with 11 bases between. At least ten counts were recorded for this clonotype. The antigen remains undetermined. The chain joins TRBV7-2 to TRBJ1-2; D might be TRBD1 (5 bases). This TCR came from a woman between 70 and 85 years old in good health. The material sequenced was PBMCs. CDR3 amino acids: CASSPLDSYGYTF. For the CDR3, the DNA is TGTGCCAGCAGCCCCCTCGACAGCTATGGCTACACCTTC.